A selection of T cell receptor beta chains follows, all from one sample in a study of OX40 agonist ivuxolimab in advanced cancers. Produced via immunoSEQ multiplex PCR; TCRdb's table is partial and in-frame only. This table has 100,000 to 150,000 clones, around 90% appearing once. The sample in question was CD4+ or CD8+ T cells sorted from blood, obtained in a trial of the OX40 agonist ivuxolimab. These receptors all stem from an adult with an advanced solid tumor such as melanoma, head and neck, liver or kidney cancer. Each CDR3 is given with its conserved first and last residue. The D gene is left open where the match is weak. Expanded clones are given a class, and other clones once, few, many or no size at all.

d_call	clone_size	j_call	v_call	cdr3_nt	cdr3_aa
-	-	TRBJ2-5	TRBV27	TGTGCCAGCAGTACAAACCAGGAAGGCGAGACCCAGTACTTC	CASSTNQEGETQYF
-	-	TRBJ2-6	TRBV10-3	TGTGCCATCAGTGTCTCCCCCCCAATCTCTGGGGCCAACGTCCTGACTTTC	CAISVSPPISGANVLTF
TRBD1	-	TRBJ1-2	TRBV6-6	TGTGCCAGGGACAGGAGCTATGGCTACACCTTC	CARDRSYGYTF
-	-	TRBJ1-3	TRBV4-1	TGCGCCAGCAGCCAAGATCCGGGGTACAGAAACACCATATATTTT	CASSQDPGYRNTIYF
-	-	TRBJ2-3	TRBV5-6	TGTGCCAGCAGCTTGGCCTTATGGGACAGCACAGATACGCAGTATTTT	CASSLALWDSTDTQYF
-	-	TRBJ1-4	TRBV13	TGTGCCAGCAGCTCTGTTATCGATCCTCGGGGTGAAAAACTGTTTTTT	CASSSVIDPRGEKLFF
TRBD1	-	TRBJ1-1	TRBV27	TGTGCCAGCAGTTCGCAGGGGGAAACGAACACTGAAGCTTTCTTT	CASSSQGETNTEAFF
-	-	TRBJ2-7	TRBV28	TGTGCCAGCGTTAGGACAGAACCCTACGAGCAGTACTTC	CASVRTEPYEQYF
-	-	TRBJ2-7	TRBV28	TGTGCCAGCAGGATTCACGGGACGGGTTCTCGGGAGCAGTACTTC	CASRIHGTGSREQYF
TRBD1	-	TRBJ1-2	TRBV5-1	TGCGCCAGCAGCTTAAACAGGGGTTCTGACTATGGCTACACCTTC	CASSLNRGSDYGYTF
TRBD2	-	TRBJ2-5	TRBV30	TGTGCCTGGGGAGGACTAGTTGGGACCCAGTACTTC	CAWGGLVGTQYF
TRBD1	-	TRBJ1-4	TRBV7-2	TGTGCCAGCAGCACCCAGGGGGCTGGGCATGAAAAACTGTTTTTT	CASSTQGAGHEKLFF
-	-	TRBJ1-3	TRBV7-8	TGTGCCAGCAGCCCTCCCAGACAGTCTAGCGTGGGAAACACCATATATTTT	CASSPPRQSSVGNTIYF
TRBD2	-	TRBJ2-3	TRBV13	TGTGCCAGCAGCTCTCTAGCGGAAACAGATACGCAGTATTTT	CASSSLAETDTQYF
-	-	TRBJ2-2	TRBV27	TGTGCCAGCAGTTTAGCATCGGGACTCTACACCGGGGAGCTGTTTTTT	CASSLASGLYTGELFF
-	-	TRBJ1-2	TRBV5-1	TGCGCCAGCAGCAATCGGGACGGCCACTATGGCTACACCTTC	CASSNRDGHYGYTF
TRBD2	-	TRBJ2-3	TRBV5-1	TGCGCCAGCGGTAGCGGGGGGACCACAGATACGCAGTATTTT	CASGSGGTTDTQYF
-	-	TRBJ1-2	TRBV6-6	TGTGCCAGCAGCAGAGAACGGACAACGAGGGACTACACCTTC	CASSRERTTRDYTF
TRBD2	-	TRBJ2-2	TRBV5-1	TGCGCCAGCAGCTGGGGACTAGCGGGTGACACCGGGGAGCTGTTTTTT	CASSWGLAGDTGELFF
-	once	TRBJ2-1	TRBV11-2	TGTGCCAGCAGCTTAGAATCGGGGGCCGAGCAGTTCTTC	CASSLESGAEQFF
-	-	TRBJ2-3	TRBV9	TGTGCCAGCAGCGTAGCTCCTCCAGATACGCAGTATTTT	CASSVAPPDTQYF
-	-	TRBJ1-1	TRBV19	TGTGCCAGTAGTGCCTACATGAACACTGAAGCTTTCTTT	CASSAYMNTEAFF
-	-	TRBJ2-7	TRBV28	TGTGCCAGCACAGATCGTCGGGGGGAGCAGTACTTC	CASTDRRGEQYF
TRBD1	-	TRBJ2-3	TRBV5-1	TGCGCCAGCAGCCGGGGACAGGGAGGGGTAGGCGCAGATACGCAGTATTTT	CASSRGQGGVGADTQYF
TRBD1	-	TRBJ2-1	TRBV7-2	TGTGCCAGCAGCTCTCTGGACAGGGGCAATGAGCAGTTCTTC	CASSSLDRGNEQFF
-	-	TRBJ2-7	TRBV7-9	TGTGCCAGCAGCTTAGGAATTGGGACTGGAACCTACGAGCAGTACTTC	CASSLGIGTGTYEQYF
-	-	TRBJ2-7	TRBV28	TGTGCCAGCAGTTTATTGACAAGTGGGGACTACGAGCAGTACTTC	CASSLLTSGDYEQYF
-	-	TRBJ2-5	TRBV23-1	TGCGCCAGCACTCTAAAATTAAGGATGACAGGGAGGGCCCAGTACTTC	CASTLKLRMTGRAQYF
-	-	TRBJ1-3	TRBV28	TGTGCCAGCAGCACTGTTGGGGGCCTGAAAACGGGAAACACCATATATTTT	CASSTVGGLKTGNTIYF
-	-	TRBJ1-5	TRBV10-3	TGTGCCATCAGTGAGTCTACAGTTATGCAGCCCCAGCATTTT	CAISESTVMQPQHF
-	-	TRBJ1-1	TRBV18	TGTGCCAGCTCACCACCCGGGGCAGGGCAGAACACTGAAGCTTTCTTT	CASSPPGAGQNTEAFF
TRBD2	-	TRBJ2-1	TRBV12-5	TGTGCTAGTGGTTTGGGGGGACTAGCGGGAGCAACCAATGAGCAGTTCTTC	CASGLGGLAGATNEQFF
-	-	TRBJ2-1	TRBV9	TGTGCCAGCAGCGTAGAGTCCTGGGCCTCCTACAATGAGCAGTTCTTC	CASSVESWASYNEQFF
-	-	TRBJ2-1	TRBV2	TGTGCCAGCAGTGAAAGTACAGGGTGGGATGAGCAGTTCTTC	CASSESTGWDEQFF
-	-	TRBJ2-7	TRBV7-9	TGTGCCAGCAGCTTATTCGGGGACTTTCCTTACTACGAGCAGTACTTC	CASSLFGDFPYYEQYF
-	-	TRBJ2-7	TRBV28	TGTGCCACCCGTACCGGACAAGGCTACGAGCAGTACTTC	CATRTGQGYEQYF
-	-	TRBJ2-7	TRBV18	TGTGCCAGCTCACCTACGCCGGTCTCAGAGCAGTACTTC	CASSPTPVSEQYF
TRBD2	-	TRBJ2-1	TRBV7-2	TGTGCCAGCAGCTTAGACGGGAGGGCCACCTACAATGAGCAGTTCTTC	CASSLDGRATYNEQFF
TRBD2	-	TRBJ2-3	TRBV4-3	TGCGCCAGCAGCCAAGATGCTTTCGGACTAGCGGGAATCACGCAGTATTTT	CASSQDAFGLAGITQYF
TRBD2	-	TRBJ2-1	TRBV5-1	TGCGCCAGCAGCTTGAGCGGGACTAGCGGGACCTCCTACAATGAGCAGTTCTTC	CASSLSGTSGTSYNEQFF
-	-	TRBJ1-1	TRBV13	TGTGCCAGCAGTTCCCCCCTCCTCGACAGGAACACTGAAGCTTTCTTT	CASSSPLLDRNTEAFF
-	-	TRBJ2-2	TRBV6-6	TGTGCCAGCAGTTACGAATTACAGTCGAACACCGGGGAGCTGTTTTTT	CASSYELQSNTGELFF
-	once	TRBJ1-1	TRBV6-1	TGTGCCAGCAGTCTGTATGGGGGCGACACTGAAGCTTTCTTT	CASSLYGGDTEAFF
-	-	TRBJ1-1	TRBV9	TGTGCCAGCAGCGTGGAATTTCGGAACACTGAAGCTTTCTTT	CASSVEFRNTEAFF
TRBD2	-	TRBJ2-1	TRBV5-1	TGCGCCAGCAGCTTCGGACTAGCGGACAATGAGCAGTTCTTC	CASSFGLADNEQFF
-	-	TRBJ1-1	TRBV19	TGTGCCAGTTATCGGCGGTCGGGAGGGAACACTGAAGCTTTCTTT	CASYRRSGGNTEAFF
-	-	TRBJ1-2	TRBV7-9	TGTGCCAGCAGCTTAAGGCCTAATCTGAGAGCGGATGGCTACACCTTC	CASSLRPNLRADGYTF
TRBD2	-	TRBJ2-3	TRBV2	TGTGCCAGCATGGGACTAGCGGGAGACGGAGATACGCAGTATTTT	CASMGLAGDGDTQYF
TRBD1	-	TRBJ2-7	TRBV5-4	TGTGCCAGCAGCCCTGGGACAGGGAGCTCCTACGAGCAGTACTTC	CASSPGTGSSYEQYF